This TCR beta chain was found in a study of blood T cells in healthy people across ages. Together with a sample-barcoded 5' primer, a J-beta primer mix was included in a second PCR lasting about 6 to 12 cycles. Each TCR beta cDNA got a 12-nucleotide random molecular identifier. TCRdb passed the 5' RACE reads through MiXCR, listing each CDR3 protein once. The data hold hundreds of thousands of distinct CDR3 sequences, with 35% to 40% observed a single time. Per the germline V gene, CDR1 is SEHNR and CDR2 is FQNEAQ (reference sequence). V lost 1 base, J lost 9 bases, and 8 bases stayed unmatched. This CDR3 spans 15 amino acids. Details on this clonotype: The antigen remains unidentified.

Broader study findings: Researchers deemed the diversity estimates from one million T cells underestimates. With age, beta diversity per million T cells declined roughly linearly, significantly by 30 to 40. Long-lived and aged donors differed, with more naive CD4+ cells and higher diversity in the long-lived.

The sequencing sample was made of blood. The V and J genes are TRBV7-9 and TRBJ2-1; 8 bases align to TRBD2. The clonotype comes from a man younger than 35 in good health. The CDR3 is CASSLVGRAPGEQFF. CDR3 coding DNA: TGTGCCAGCAGCTTAGTCGGGAGGGCCCCGGGTGAGCAGTTCTTC.